A single sample gave rise to the 9 T cell receptor beta chains below, sequenced in a study of blood T cell repertoires in COVID-19 (dated by TCRdb to about 2020). Libraries were prepared through the immunoSEQ multiplex PCR assay. TCRdb holds this immuneACCESS table with in-frame rearrangements only. Some clones are missing; in checked studies, unresolved V genes explain under half, and the rest has no known cause. The sample includes tens of thousands of clones, with about 91% observed a single time. Of the sample, about 2.5% is held by the ten largest clones. Sequencing was carried out using peripheral blood. The receptor source for this set is a human donor with active COVID-19. The donor label of this sample is uncertain.

In this sample, this clone turned up a few times. This rearrangement joins TRBV3-1 (or the pseudogene TRBV3-2) to TRBJ2-1, with TRBD2 matching 7 bases. The J segment lost 11 bases and the V segment lost 4 bases, leaving 8 bases of the junction unmatched. The CDR3 consists of 13 residues. Germline V CDR1 and CDR2: LGHDT, YNNKEL (reference sequence). CDR3 loop: CASSPRLAPKQFF. The CDR3 DNA reads TGTGCCAGCAGCCCCAGACTAGCTCCTAAGCAGTTCTTC.

The chain couples TRBV6-1 to TRBJ1-2; tentative D call: TRBD1 (6 bases). The V end was cut by 0 bases, the J end by 3 bases, with 17 bases between. Germline CDR1 MNHNS, CDR2 SASEGT. The CDR3 loop spans 17 amino acids. CDR3 bases: TGTGCCAGCAGTGAAGCATCGGGGGGGCCAGGGGACTATGGCTACACCTTC. It translates to CASSEASGGPGDYGYTF.

The chain is built from TRBV24-1 and TRBJ2-7, with 11 positions matching TRBD1. The CDR3 spans 14 residues. Trimming removed 3 bases from V and 9 bases from J; junction bases left unmatched: 6. Germline V CDR1 and CDR2: KGHDR, SFDVKD. In nucleotides, the CDR3 is TGTGCCACCAGTGATGGGGACAGGGGGGAGCGGCAGTACTTC. It specifies CATSDGDRGERQYF.

The rearrangement links TRBV7-2 to TRBJ2-5; 9 bases match TRBD1. After removal of 5 bases from V and 4 bases from J, the junction contained 5 bases not matched to a gene. Germline CDR1 is SGHTA and CDR2 is FQGNSA. The CDR3 is made up of 14 amino acids. In nucleotides, the CDR3 is TGTGCCAGCAGCGCAGGACAGGGGTTAGAGACCCAGTACTTC. Translated: CASSAGQGLETQYF.

The rearrangement joins TRBV7-9 to TRBJ2-3; D is unclear. The CDR3 spans 15 residues. The germline V gene has CDR1 SEHNR and CDR2 FQNEAQ (reference sequence). V was cut by 2 bases and J by 2 bases, with 11 bases left in between. CDR3 sequence (DNA): TGTGCCAGCAGCTTAAGACTTTGGAACACAGATACGCAGTATTTT. This codes for CASSLRLWNTDTQYF.

The chain is built from TRBV6-5 and TRBJ1-6; unclear D gene. CDR1 MNHEY and CDR2 SVGAGI come from the germline V gene. This CDR3 region has 13 residues. V was clipped by 2 bases and J by 7 bases, with 6 bases between them. CDR3 in amino acids: CASSYGENSPLHF. DNA of the CDR3: TGTGCCAGCAGTTACGGGGAGAATTCACCCCTCCACTTT.

The gene calls are TRBV3-1 (or the pseudogene TRBV3-2) and TRBJ2-7; 11 bases are shared with TRBD2. Germline lookup yields CDR1 LGHDT and CDR2 YNNKEL (reference sequence). After removal of 4 bases from V and 5 bases from J, the junction contained 10 bases not matched to a gene. This CDR3 has 16 residues. CDR3 region: CASSPRVAGGHNEQYF. The DNA for the CDR3 is TGTGCCAGCAGCCCCAGGGTAGCGGGGGGGCACAACGAGCAGTACTTC.

This clone was seen only once. The chain employs TRBV28 and TRBJ2-7; D gene uncertain. Trimming took 10 bases from V and 3 from J, leaving 13 bases between them. The V gene's germline CDR1 is MDHEN and CDR2 SYDVKM. The CDR3 consists of 12 residues. CDR3 nucleotide sequence: TGTGCCACGACCGGCAACAGCTACGAGCAGTACTTC. Its translation: CATTGNSYEQYF.

This sequence joins TRBV6-1 and TRBJ1-1, with D perhaps matching TRBD1 (5 bases). This CDR3 comprises 15 residues. V lost 2 bases and J lost 7, with 17 bases in between. Germline V gene data show CDR1 as MNHNS and CDR2 as SASEGT. The CDR3 nucleotides read TGTGCCAGCAGTGAAATGGTCACGACAGCCGGTGAAGCTTTCTTT. Protein: CASSEMVTTAGEAFF.